Detailed here is one T cell receptor beta chain. Its antigen remains unidentified. The data belong to a study of T cell responses to AZD1222 COVID-19 vaccine. General study findings and limits: The donor cohort was predominantly white British with a female majority, and clonal diversity may have been underestimated.

The table came from immunoSEQ multiplex PCR; TCRdb's copy has only in-frame clones and leaves some out. The table includes 150,000 or so clones, about 88% detected once. This CDR3 comprises 15 residues. Germline V gives CDR1 SGHTA, CDR2 FQGNSA. Trimming took 3 bases from V and 5 from J; bases not matched to a gene: 7. The sample consisted of peripheral blood, taken on day 0 of AZD1222 vaccination. The source of this sequence is an adult in good health. V gene TRBV7-2 combines with J gene TRBJ2-7, with 10 bases fitting TRBD2. CDR3 region: CASSFASGRADEQYF. CDR3 in DNA: TGTGCCAGCAGCTTCGCTAGCGGGAGAGCGGACGAGCAGTACTTC.